This TCR beta chain was identified during a study of OX40 agonist ivuxolimab in advanced cancers. Sequencing used immunoSEQ multiplex PCR; TCRdb keeps in-frame clones, though not all of them. The sample lists roughly 76,000 clones; 75% to 90% were seen once. This CDR3 is 14 amino acids long. CDR1 and CDR2 from the germline V gene are LNHDA and SQIVND (reference sequence). The V and J ends lost 4 bases and 4 bases, in that order; junction bases with no gene match: 3. This receptor was taken from an adult with an advanced solid tumor such as melanoma, head and neck, liver or kidney cancer. Sequenced material: CD4+ or CD8+ T cells sorted from blood, taken in a trial of the OX40 agonist ivuxolimab. This chain connects TRBV19 to TRBJ2-3; 9 nucleotides agree with TRBD1. The CDR3 nucleotides are TGTGCCAGTAGTAACAGGGGGCTTTCAGATACGCAGTATTTT. This codes for CASSNRGLSDTQYF.